The source of this T cell receptor beta chain is a study of T cell changes during pregnancy in multiple sclerosis. Trimming removed 5 bases from V and 2 bases from J; junction bases left unmatched: 5. The CDR3 extends over 15 amino acids. Germline loops: CDR1 SNHLY, CDR2 FYNNEI. The protocol was immunoSEQ multiplex PCR, while the TCRdb copy is restricted to in-frame clones and leaves out a portion. The sample holds around 42,000 clones, approximately 91% seen once. Comments on this clone: This specimen includes other DNA sequences encoding the same CDR3.

The chain combines TRBV2 with TRBJ2-3, with 9 bases lining up with TRBD1. The source was CD4+ T cells from peripheral blood mononuclear cells, collected before pregnancy. This TCR was recovered from a female donor with multiple sclerosis, enrolled in a pregnancy study. The CDR3: CASSRDRAVTDTQYF. The CDR3 coding sequence is TGTGCCAGCAGTCGGGACAGGGCGGTCACAGATACGCAGTATTTT.